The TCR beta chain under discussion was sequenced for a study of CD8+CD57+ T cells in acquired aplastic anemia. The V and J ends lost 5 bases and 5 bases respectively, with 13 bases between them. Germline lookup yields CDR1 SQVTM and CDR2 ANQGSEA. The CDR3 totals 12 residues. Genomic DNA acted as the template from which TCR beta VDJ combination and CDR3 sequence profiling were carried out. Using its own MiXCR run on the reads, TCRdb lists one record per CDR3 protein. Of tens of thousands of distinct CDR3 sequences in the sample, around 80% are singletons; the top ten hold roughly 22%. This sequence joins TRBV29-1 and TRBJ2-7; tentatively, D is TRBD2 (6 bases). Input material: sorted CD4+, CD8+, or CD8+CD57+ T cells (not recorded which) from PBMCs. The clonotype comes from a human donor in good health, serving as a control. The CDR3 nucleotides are TGCAGCGTTCTCCCGGGAGTCGACGAGCAGTACTTC. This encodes CSVLPGVDEQYF.